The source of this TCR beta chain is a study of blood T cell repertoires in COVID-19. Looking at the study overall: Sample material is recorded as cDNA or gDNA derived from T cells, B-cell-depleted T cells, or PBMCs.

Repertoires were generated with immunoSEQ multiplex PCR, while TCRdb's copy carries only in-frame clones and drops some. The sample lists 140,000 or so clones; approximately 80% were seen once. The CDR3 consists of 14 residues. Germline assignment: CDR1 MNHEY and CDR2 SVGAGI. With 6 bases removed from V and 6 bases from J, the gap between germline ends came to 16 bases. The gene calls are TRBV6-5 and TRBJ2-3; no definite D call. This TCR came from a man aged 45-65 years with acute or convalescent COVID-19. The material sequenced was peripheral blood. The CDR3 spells CASSTATSADTQYF. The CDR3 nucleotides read TGTGCCAGCAGCACTGCGACAAGTGCGGATACGCAGTATTTT.